The rows below give T cell receptor beta chains drawn from one sample of a study of blood T cell repertoires in COVID-19. The protocol was immunoSEQ multiplex PCR, while the TCRdb copy is restricted to in-frame clones and leaves out a portion. The sample records about 100,000 clones, around 93% being singletons. The sequenced material came from peripheral blood. These receptors were taken from a human donor with active COVID-19. The donor label of this sample is uncertain. Each CDR3 is given with its conserved first and last residue. Fields, in order: CDR3 length, V gene, J gene, clone size, D gene, CDR3 DNA, CDR3 protein. A D gene is named only where the DNA matches it firmly. Some rows mark clone size as missing; the rest say once, few, many or name a class of expanded clone.

13	TRBV24-1	TRBJ2-5	NA	NA	TGTGCCACCAGTGCCCCCAGCCAAGAGACCCAGTACTTC	CATSAPSQETQYF
14	TRBV3-1/TRBV3-2	TRBJ2-7	NA	TRBD2	TGTGCCAGCAGCCCACTAGCGGGGGGTAACGAGCAGTACTTC	CASSPLAGGNEQYF
15	TRBV19	TRBJ1-3	NA	TRBD1	TGTGCCAGTAAAGGACAGGGGAGCTCTGGAAACACCATATATTTT	CASKGQGSSGNTIYF
18	TRBV5-6	TRBJ1-2	NA	TRBD1	TGTGCCAGCAGCTTGTCCTCTGCTTCCGGGACAGCTAACTATGGCTACACCTTC	CASSLSSASGTANYGYTF
15	TRBV10-1	TRBJ2-1	NA	TRBD2	TGCGCCAGCAGTGAGGACGCGGGGGGGGACAATGAGCAGTTCTTC	CASSEDAGGDNEQFF
12	TRBV7-9	TRBJ2-4	NA	NA	TGTGCCAGCAGCTTAGTGGAGAACATTCAGTACTTC	CASSLVENIQYF
13	TRBV25-1	TRBJ1-2	NA	NA	TGTGCCAGCAGTGAATCCCAGGGCTATGGCTACACCTTC	CASSESQGYGYTF
13	TRBV10-3	TRBJ2-3	NA	TRBD2	TGTGCCATTGGACTAGCGGGCGCAGATACGCAGTATTTT	CAIGLAGADTQYF
15	TRBV19	TRBJ1-5	NA	TRBD1	TGTGCCAGTAGTTGGACAGGGGGCTCGGGACAGCCCCAGCATTTT	CASSWTGGSGQPQHF
13	TRBV6-5	TRBJ1-2	NA	TRBD1	TGTGCCAGCAGGGACAGGGGGCGGCTTGGCTACACCTTC	CASRDRGRLGYTF
14	TRBV6-5	TRBJ1-6	NA	NA	TGTGCCAGCAGTTACACGTCAGGGGATTCACCCCTCCACTTT	CASSYTSGDSPLHF
15	TRBV7-3	TRBJ1-4	once	TRBD1	TGTACCAGCAGCTTAAATGGACAGGGCGGTGAAAAACTGTTTTTT	CTSSLNGQGGEKLFF
17	TRBV2	TRBJ2-3	NA	TRBD1	TGTGCCAGCAGTGGTTGGAACAGGGGGCGGATCACAGATACGCAGTATTTT	CASSGWNRGRITDTQYF
14	TRBV7-3	TRBJ1-1	NA	TRBD1	TGTGCCAGCAGCCCCAACAGGGGAGCGGGTGAAGCTTTCTTT	CASSPNRGAGEAFF
15	TRBV7-2	TRBJ2-5	NA	TRBD2	TGTGCCAGCAGCTTAGAGAGGACTAGCGGCGAGACCCAGTACTTC	CASSLERTSGETQYF
18	TRBV6-1	TRBJ1-1	NA	TRBD1	TGTGCCAGCAGTGAAGCGTGGACAGGGATGGGGTCCAACACTGAAGCTTTCTTT	CASSEAWTGMGSNTEAFF